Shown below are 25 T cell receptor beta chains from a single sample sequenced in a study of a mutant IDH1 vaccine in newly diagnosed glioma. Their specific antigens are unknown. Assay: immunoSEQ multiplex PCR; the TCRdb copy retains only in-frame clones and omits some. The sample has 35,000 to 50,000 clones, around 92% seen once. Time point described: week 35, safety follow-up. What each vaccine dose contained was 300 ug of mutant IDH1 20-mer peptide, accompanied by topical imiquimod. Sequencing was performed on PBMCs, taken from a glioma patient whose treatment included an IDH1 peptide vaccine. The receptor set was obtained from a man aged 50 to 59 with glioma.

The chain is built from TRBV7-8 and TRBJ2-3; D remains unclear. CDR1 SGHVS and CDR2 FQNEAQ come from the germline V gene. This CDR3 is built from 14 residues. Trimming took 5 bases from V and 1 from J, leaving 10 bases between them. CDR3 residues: CASSQTLGTDTQYF. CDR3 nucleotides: TGTGCCAGCAGCCAGACATTAGGCACAGATACGCAGTATTTT.

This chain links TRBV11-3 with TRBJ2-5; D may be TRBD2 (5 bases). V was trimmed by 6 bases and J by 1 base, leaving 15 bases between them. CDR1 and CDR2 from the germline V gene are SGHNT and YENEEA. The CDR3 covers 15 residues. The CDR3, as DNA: TGTGCCAGCAGTCATGGGAGCCGGGTCCAAGAGACCCAGTACTTC. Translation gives CASSHGSRVQETQYF.

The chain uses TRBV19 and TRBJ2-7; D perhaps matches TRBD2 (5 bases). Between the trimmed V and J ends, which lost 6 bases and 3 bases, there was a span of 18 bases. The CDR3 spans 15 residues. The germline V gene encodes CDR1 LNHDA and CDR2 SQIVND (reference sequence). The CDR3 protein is CASSLRDKGHYEQYF. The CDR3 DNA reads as TGTGCCAGTAGCCTCCGGGATAAGGGTCACTACGAGCAGTACTTC.

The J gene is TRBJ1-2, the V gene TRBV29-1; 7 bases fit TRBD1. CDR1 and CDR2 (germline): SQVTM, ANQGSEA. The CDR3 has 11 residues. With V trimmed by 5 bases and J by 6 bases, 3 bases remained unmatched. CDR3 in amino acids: CSVTGQDGYTF. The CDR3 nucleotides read TGCAGCGTTACCGGACAGGATGGCTACACCTTC. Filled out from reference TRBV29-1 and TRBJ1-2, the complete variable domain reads SAVISQKPSRDICQRGTSLTIQCQVDSQVTMMFWYRQQPGQSLTLIATANQGSEATYESGFVIDKFPISRPNLTFSTLTVSNMSPEDSSIYLCSVTGQDGYTFGSGTRLTVV.

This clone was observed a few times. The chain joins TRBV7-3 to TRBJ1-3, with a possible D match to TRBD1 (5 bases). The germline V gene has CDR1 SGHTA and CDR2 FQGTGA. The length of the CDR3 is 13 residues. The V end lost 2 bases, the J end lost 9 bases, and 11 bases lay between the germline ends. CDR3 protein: CASSLGPGGTIYF. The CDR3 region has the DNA TGTGCCAGCAGCTTAGGGCCCGGGGGCACCATATATTTT.

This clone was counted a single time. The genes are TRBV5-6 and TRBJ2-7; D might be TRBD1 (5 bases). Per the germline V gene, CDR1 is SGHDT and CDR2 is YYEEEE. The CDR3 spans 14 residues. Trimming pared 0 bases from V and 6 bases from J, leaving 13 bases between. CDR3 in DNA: TGTGCCAGCAGCTTGGCCCCCCAGGGCCTCGAGCAGTACTTC. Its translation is CASSLAPQGLEQYF. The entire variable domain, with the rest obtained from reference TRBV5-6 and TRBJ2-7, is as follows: DAGVTQSPTHLIKTRGQQVTLRCSPKSGHDTVSWYQQALGQGPQFIFQYYEEEERQRGNFPDRFSGHQFPNYSSELNVNALLLGDSALYLCASSLAPQGLEQYFGPGTRLTVT.

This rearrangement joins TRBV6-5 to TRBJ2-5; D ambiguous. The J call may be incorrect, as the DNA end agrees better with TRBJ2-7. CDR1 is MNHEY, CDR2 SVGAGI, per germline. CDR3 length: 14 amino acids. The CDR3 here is CASSDPRVDDEQYF. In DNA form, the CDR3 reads TGTGCCAGCAGTGACCCTCGGGTCGATGACGAGCAGTACTTC.

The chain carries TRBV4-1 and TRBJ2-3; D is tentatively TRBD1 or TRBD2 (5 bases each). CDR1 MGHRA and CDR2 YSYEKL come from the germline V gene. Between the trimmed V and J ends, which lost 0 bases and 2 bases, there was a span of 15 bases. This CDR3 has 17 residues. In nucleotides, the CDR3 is TGCGCCAGCAGCCAAGAGTGGGACGGAAGGAACACAGATACGCAGTATTTT. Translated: CASSQEWDGRNTDTQYF.

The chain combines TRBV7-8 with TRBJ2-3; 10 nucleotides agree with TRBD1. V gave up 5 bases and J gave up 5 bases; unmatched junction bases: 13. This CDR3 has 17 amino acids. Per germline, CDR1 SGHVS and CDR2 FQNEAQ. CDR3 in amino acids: CASSRTGGAWNLDTQYF. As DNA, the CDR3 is TGTGCCAGCAGCCGGACAGGGGGGGCTTGGAACTTAGATACGCAGTATTTT.

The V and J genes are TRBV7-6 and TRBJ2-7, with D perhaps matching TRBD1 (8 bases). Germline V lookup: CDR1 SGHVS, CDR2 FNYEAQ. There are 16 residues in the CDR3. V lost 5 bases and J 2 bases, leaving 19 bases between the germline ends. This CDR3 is CASSPQGGEEAYEQYF. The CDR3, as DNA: TGTGCCAGCAGCCCACAGGGGGGGGAGGAGGCCTACGAGCAGTACTTC.

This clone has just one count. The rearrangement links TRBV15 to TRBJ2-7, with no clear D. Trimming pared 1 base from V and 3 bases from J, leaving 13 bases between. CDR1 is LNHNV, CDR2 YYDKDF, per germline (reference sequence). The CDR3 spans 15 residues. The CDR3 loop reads CATSRGRTKLYEQYF. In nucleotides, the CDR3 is TGTGCCACCAGCAGAGGTAGGACCAAACTCTACGAGCAGTACTTC.

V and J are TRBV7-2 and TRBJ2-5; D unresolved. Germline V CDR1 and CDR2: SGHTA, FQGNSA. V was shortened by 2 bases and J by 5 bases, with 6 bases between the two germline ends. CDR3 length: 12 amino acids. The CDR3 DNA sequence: TGTGCCAGCAGCTTATATAGGGAGACCCAGTACTTC. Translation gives CASSLYRETQYF.

The CDR3 here is CSVIRQGSYEQYF. Written as DNA, the CDR3 is TGCAGCGTCATCCGACAGGGATCCTACGAGCAGTACTTC. The chain has TRBV29-1 and TRBJ2-7; 7 bases align to TRBD1. Looked up from germline, CDR1 is SQVTM and CDR2 is ANQGSEA. The CDR3 spans 13 residues. The trim removed 6 bases at V and 1 base at J, leaving 6 bases unmatched.

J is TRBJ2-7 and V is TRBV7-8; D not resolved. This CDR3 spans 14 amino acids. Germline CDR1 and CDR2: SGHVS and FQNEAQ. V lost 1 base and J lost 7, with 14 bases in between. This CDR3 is CASSLVAPPGEQYF. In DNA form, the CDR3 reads TGTGCCAGCAGCTTAGTGGCGCCTCCTGGGGAGCAGTACTTC.

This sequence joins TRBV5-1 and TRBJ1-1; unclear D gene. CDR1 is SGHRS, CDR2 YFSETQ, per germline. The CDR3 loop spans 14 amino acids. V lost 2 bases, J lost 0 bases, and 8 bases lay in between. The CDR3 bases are TGCGCCAGCAGCTTAAGCCCCCTGAACACTGAAGCTTTCTTT. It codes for CASSLSPLNTEAFF.

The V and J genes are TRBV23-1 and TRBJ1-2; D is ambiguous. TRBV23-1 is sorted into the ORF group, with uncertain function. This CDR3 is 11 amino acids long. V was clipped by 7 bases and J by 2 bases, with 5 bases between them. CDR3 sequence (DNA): TGCGCCAGCAACGGGAACTATGGCTACACCTTC. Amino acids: CASNGNYGYTF.

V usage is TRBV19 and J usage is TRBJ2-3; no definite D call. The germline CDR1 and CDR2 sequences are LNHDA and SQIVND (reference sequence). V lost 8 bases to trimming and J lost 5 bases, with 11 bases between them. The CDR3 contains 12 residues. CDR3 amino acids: CASRVSGDTQYF. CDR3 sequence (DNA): TGTGCCAGTCGCGTTTCTGGAGATACGCAGTATTTT.

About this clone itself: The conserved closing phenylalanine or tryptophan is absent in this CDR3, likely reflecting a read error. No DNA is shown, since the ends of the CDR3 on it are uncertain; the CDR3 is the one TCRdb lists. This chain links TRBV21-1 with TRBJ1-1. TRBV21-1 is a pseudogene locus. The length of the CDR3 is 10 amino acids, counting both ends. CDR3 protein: CATIRQTSAG.

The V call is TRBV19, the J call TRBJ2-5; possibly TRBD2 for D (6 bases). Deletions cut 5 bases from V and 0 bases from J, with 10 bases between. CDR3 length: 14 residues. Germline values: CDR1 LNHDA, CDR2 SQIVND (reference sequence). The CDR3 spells CASSSRGYQETQYF. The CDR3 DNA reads TGTGCCAGTAGTTCCCGGGGGTACCAAGAGACCCAGTACTTC.

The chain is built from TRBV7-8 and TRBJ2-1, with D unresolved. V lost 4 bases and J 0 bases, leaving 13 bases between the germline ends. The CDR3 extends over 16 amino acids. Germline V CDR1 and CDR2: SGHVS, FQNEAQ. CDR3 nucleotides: TGTGCCAGCAGCTCCTTTCCCATGGACTCCTACAATGAGCAGTTCTTC. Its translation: CASSSFPMDSYNEQFF.

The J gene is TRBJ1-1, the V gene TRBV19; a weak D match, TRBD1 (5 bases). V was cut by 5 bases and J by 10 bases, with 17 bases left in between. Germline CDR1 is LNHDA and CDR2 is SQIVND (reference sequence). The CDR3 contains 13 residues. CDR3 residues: CASSPRGARGAFF. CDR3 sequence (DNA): TGTGCCAGTAGTCCCCGGGGCGCGCGCGGAGCTTTCTTT. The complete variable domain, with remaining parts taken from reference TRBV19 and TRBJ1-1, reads DGGITQSPKYLFRKEGQNVTLSCEQNLNHDAMYWYRQDPGQGLRLIYYSQIVNDFQKGDIAEGYSVSREKKESFPLTVTSAQKNPTAFYLCASSPRGARGAFFGQGTRLTVV.

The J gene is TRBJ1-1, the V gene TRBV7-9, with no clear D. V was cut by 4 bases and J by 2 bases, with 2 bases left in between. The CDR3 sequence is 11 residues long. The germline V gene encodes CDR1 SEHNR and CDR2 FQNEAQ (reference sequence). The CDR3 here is CASSSNTEAFF. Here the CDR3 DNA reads TGTGCCAGCAGCTCTAACACTGAAGCTTTCTTT.

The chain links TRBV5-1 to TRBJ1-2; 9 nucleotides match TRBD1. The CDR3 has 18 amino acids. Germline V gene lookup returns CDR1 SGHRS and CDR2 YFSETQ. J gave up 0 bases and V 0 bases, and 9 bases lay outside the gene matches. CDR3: CASSLGGGQGITNYGYTF. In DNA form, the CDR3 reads TGCGCCAGCAGCTTGGGAGGGGGACAGGGAATTACTAACTATGGCTACACCTTC.

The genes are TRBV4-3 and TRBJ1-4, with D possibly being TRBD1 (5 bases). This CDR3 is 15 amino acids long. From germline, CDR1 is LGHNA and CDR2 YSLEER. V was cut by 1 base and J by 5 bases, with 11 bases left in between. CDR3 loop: CASSQVWSGNEKLFF. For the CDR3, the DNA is TGCGCCAGCAGCCAAGTATGGTCAGGGAATGAAAAACTGTTTTTT.

The CDR3 bases are TGTGCCAGCAGTTTAAGGCTCGGGAACACTGAAGCTTTCTTT. This gives the protein CASSLRLGNTEAFF. This chain uses TRBV27 with TRBJ1-1; no clear D. The CDR3 has 14 amino acids. V was shortened by 2 bases and J by 1 base, with 8 bases between the two germline ends. Germline-derived CDR1 and CDR2 are MNHEY and SMNVEV (reference sequence).